The rows below give T cell receptor beta chains drawn from one sample of a study of shared clonotypes between healthy human individuals. Sequencing was performed with immunoSEQ multiplex PCR; in TCRdb, only in-frame clones are kept and a portion is missing. The data hold 2 million to 3 million clones, with 80% to 95% observed a single time. The sample consisted of naive CD4+ T cells from PBMCs. The receptors originated from a man aged 18 to 35 in good health. Some clones in this sample may be carry-over from other donors' samples. Both conserved end residues are part of each CDR3. The order of the fields is clone size, D gene, V gene, CDR3 length, J gene, CDR3 DNA, CDR3 protein. A D gene is named only where the DNA matches it firmly. Only some rows state a clone size, as once, few, many or a class for expanded clones.

NA,NA,TRBV5-1,15,TRBJ2-1,TGCGCCAGCAGCCCGGGGGGCGGGGGAGACAATGAGCAGTTCTTC,CASSPGGGGDNEQFF
NA,NA,TRBV5-1,14,TRBJ1-2,TGCGCCAGCAGAGAGGACAGCGCTAACTATGGCTACACCTTC,CASREDSANYGYTF
NA,NA,TRBV30,12,TRBJ2-4,TGTGCCAGCAAAGGGGCCAAAAACATTCAGTACTTC,CASKGAKNIQYF
NA,NA,TRBV18,13,TRBJ1-1,TGTGCCAGCTCACCAAACCTGAACACTGAAGCTTTCTTT,CASSPNLNTEAFF
NA,NA,TRBV10-3,14,TRBJ1-2,TGTGCCATCAGTGAGTCGTGGGGGCAGGGTGGCTACACCTTC,CAISESWGQGGYTF
once,NA,TRBV18,15,TRBJ2-7,TGTGCCAGCTCACCCAATCCGGGAAGCTCCTACGAGCAGTACTTC,CASSPNPGSSYEQYF
NA,TRBD2,TRBV11-2,17,TRBJ2-2,TGTGCCAGCAGCTTAGATTGGGGCGGGAGTGGCACCGGGGAGCTGTTTTTT,CASSLDWGGSGTGELFF
NA,TRBD2,TRBV28,12,TRBJ2-1,TGTGCCAGCAGAAGAGAACGGGAGGGAGGCTTCTTC,CASRREREGGFF
NA,NA,TRBV29-1,13,TRBJ2-5,TGCAGCGCTGTTCCCGAGGGGGGAGAGACCCAGTACTTC,CSAVPEGGETQYF
NA,TRBD1,TRBV28,14,TRBJ2-7,TGTGCCAGCAGTTCGACAGGGGAGGTCAACGAGCAGTACTTC,CASSSTGEVNEQYF
NA,NA,TRBV9,17,TRBJ2-2,TGTGCCAGCAGCCCCCAACTCCGGGTAGGGAACACCGGGGAGCTGTTTTTT,CASSPQLRVGNTGELFF
NA,NA,TRBV19,13,TRBJ2-7,TGTGCCAGTAGTCGTCCCGGGCCCTACGAGCAGTACTTC,CASSRPGPYEQYF
NA,NA,TRBV7-2,12,TRBJ1-2,TGTGCCAGCAGATGGGCTTTAAGCGGCTACACCTTC,CASRWALSGYTF
NA,NA,TRBV7-2,13,TRBJ2-2,TGTGCCAGCAGCTTAGGAAGCGGCGGGGAGCTGTTTTTT,CASSLGSGGELFF
NA,NA,TRBV5-1,11,TRBJ2-1,TGCGCCAGCAGCTTTAGCTATGAGCAGTTCTTC,CASSFSYEQFF
NA,NA,TRBV7-2,14,TRBJ2-3,TGTGCCAGCAGCTTAGGGCTAACTGCAGATACGCAGTATTTT,CASSLGLTADTQYF
once,TRBD1,TRBV6-5,15,TRBJ2-7,TGTGCCAGCAGTACGAGGACAGGGCCCACCTACGAGCAGTACTTC,CASSTRTGPTYEQYF
NA,NA,TRBV5-1,15,TRBJ1-1,TGCGCCAGCAGCTGGGCTGCACCCATGAACACTGAAGCTTTCTTT,CASSWAAPMNTEAFF
NA,TRBD2,TRBV10-3,18,TRBJ2-2,TGTGCCATCAGTGAGCCGACTAGCGGGAGGTCAGACACCGGGGAGCTGTTTTTT,CAISEPTSGRSDTGELFF
NA,TRBD1,TRBV15,15,TRBJ2-5,TGTGCCACCAGCAGGACGGGACAGCTACAAGAGACCCAGTACTTC,CATSRTGQLQETQYF
NA,NA,TRBV5-4,13,TRBJ2-5,TGTGCCAGCAGCTTGCGGGGTGCAGAGACCCAGTACTTC,CASSLRGAETQYF
NA,NA,TRBV5-1,15,TRBJ1-5,TGCGCCAGCAGCTTATCTGGGGGAGGCAATCAGCCCCAGCATTTT,CASSLSGGGNQPQHF
NA,TRBD1,TRBV5-1,16,TRBJ2-5,TGCGCCAGCAGTTTCGGACAGGGGTTGGGGCAAGAGACCCAGTACTTC,CASSFGQGLGQETQYF
NA,NA,TRBV7-9,13,TRBJ1-5,TGTGCCAGCAGCTTAGGTCCTGGTCAGCCCCAGCATTTT,CASSLGPGQPQHF
NA,NA,TRBV6-1,15,TRBJ2-1,TGTGCCAGCAGTGAAGGGTACGGGGGGCTCAATGAGCAGTTCTTC,CASSEGYGGLNEQFF
NA,TRBD1,TRBV28,13,TRBJ1-4,TGTGCCAGCAAGACAGGGGGGAATGAAAAACTGTTTTTT,CASKTGGNEKLFF
NA,TRBD2,TRBV20-1,11,TRBJ2-1,TGCAGTGCCAGTAGCGGGAGTAGGTGGTTCTTC,CSASSGSRWFF
NA,NA,TRBV12-5,14,TRBJ2-3,TGTGCTAGTGGTTTGGGAAAACCGGCAGATACGCAGTATTTT,CASGLGKPADTQYF